A single T cell receptor beta chain is shown here with its context. No antigen is known for it. Trimming left V 0 bases short and J 4 bases short, with 12 bases between. Germline-derived CDR1 and CDR2 are LGHNA and YNFKEQ. The CDR3 sequence is 15 residues long. These data are taken from a study of T cell responses to AZD1222 COVID-19 vaccine. Across the study: It was second doses at about 4 or about 12 weeks that were pooled.

Whole-study results and caveats: At study baseline, merely about 6 AZD1222 recipients were seropositive. A mostly white British donor set with more females was recruited, and clonal diversity was possibly underestimated. When two AZD1222 doses had been given, Spike-specific TCR breadth and depth rose.

TCRdb's copy holds only in-frame clones and misses some; the assay was immunoSEQ multiplex PCR. The table lists about 140,000 clones, approximately 90% of them singletons. Sample: peripheral blood, taken on day 0 of AZD1222 vaccination. The TCR comes from an adult in good health. This rearrangement joins TRBV4-2 to TRBJ1-2; D not resolved. The CDR3 bases are TGTGCCAGCAGCCAAGAGCCGGCAGCGCCCTATGGCTACACCTTC. As protein: CASSQEPAAPYGYTF.